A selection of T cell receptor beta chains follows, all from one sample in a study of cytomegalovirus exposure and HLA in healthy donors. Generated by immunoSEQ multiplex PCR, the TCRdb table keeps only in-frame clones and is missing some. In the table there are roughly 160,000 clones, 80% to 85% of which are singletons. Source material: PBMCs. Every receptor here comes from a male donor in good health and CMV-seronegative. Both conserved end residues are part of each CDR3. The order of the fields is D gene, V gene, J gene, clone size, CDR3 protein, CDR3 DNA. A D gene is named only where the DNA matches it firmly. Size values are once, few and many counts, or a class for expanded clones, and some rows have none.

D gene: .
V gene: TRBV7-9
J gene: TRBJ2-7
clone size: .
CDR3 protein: CASSFSISYEQYF
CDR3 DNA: TGTGCCAGCAGCTTTTCAATCTCCTACGAGCAGTACTTC

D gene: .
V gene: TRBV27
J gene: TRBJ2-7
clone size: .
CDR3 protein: CASSLSNEGYEQYF
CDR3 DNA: TGTGCCAGCAGTTTATCGAATGAGGGCTACGAGCAGTACTTC

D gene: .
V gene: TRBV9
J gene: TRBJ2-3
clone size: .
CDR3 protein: CASSPGTDTQYF
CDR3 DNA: TGTGCCAGCAGCCCAGGAACAGATACGCAGTATTTT

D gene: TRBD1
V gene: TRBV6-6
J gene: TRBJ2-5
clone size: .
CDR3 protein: CASSPRDRATETQYF
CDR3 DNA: TGTGCCAGCAGTCCGCGGGACAGGGCGACGGAGACCCAGTACTTC

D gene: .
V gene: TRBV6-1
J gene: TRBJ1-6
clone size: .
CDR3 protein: CASSESGALYNSPLHF
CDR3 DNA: TGTGCCAGCAGTGAATCTGGTGCACTCTATAATTCACCCCTCCACTTT

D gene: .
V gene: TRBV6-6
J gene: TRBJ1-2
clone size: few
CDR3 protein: CASNLQGANYGYTF
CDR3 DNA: TGTGCCAGCAACCTACAGGGAGCTAACTATGGCTACACCTTC

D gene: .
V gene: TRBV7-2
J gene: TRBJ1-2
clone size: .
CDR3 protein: CASSFAGQTGGYTF
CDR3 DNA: TGTGCCAGCAGTTTTGCCGGACAGACCGGAGGCTACACCTTC

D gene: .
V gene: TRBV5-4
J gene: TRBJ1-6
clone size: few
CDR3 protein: CASSLGAGRKDSPLHF
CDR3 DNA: TGTGCCAGCAGCTTGGGGGCGGGGAGGAAAGATTCACCCCTCCACTTT

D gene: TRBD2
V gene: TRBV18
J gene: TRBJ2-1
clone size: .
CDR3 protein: CASSPGTSGLWEQFF
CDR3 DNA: TGTGCCAGCTCCCCCGGGACTAGCGGGCTTTGGGAGCAGTTCTTC

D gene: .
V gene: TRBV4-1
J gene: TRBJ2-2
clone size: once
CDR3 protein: CASGQVLAVRTGELFF
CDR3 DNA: TGCGCCAGCGGCCAAGTGTTGGCAGTCAGGACCGGGGAGCTGTTTTTT

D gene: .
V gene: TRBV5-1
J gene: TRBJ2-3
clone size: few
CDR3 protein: CASSLPRTPDTQYF
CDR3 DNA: TGCGCCAGCAGCTTGCCCCGGACTCCAGATACGCAGTATTTT

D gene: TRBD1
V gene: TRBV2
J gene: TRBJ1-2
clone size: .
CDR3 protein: CASSTGVGYTF
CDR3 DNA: TGTGCCAGCAGTACAGGGGTTGGCTACACCTTC

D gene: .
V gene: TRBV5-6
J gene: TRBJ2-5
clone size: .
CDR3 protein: CASSLVDYLQETQYF
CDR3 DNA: TGTGCCAGCAGCTTGGTAGACTACCTCCAAGAGACCCAGTACTTC

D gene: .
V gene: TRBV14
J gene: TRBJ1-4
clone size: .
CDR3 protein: CASSQGQTYLTTNEKLFF
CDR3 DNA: TGTGCCAGCAGCCAAGGACAGACCTATCTTACAACTAATGAAAAACTGTTTTTT

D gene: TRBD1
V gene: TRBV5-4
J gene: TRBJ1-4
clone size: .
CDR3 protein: CASSFTGGQKLFF
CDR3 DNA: TGTGCCAGCAGCTTCACAGGGGGGCAAAAACTGTTTTTT

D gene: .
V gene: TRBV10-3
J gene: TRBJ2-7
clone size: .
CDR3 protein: CATRQATPGEQYF
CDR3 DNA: TGTGCCACCCGACAGGCGACGCCGGGGGAGCAGTACTTC

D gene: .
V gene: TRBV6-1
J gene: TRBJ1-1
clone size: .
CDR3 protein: CASSSRGARTEAFF
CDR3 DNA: TGTGCCAGCAGTTCACGGGGGGCGAGAACTGAAGCTTTCTTT

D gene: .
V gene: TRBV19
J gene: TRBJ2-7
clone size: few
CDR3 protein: CASSPSLGIEQYF
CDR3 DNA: TGTGCCAGTAGTCCGAGTCTCGGTATCGAGCAGTACTTC

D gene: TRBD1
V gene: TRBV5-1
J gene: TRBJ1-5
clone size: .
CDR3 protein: CASSGRDRGLGDQGQPQHF
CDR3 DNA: TGCGCCAGCAGCGGCCGGGACAGAGGGCTGGGGGATCAAGGTCAGCCCCAGCATTTT

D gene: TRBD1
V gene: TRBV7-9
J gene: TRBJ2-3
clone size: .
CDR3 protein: CSSSDRDRSTDTQYF
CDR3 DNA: TGTTCCAGCAGCGACCGGGACAGAAGCACAGATACGCAGTATTTT

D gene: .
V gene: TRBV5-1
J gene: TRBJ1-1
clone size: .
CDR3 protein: CASSLDGRGAFF
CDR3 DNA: TGCGCCAGCAGCTTGGACGGGAGAGGAGCTTTCTTT

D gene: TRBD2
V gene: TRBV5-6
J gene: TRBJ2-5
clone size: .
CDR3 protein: CASSLSGDQETQYF
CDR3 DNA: TGTGCCAGCAGCCTTAGCGGGGATCAAGAGACCCAGTACTTC

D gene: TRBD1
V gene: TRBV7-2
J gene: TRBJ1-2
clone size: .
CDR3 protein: CASSLSQDRVYGYTF
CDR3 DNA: TGTGCCAGCAGCTTATCTCAGGACAGGGTCTATGGCTACACCTTC

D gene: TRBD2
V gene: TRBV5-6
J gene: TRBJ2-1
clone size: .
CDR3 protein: CASSETSEAYNEQFF
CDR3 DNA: TGTGCCAGCAGCGAGACTAGCGAGGCCTACAATGAGCAGTTCTTC

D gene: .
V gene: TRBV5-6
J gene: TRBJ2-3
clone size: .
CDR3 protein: CASSLPRGSQYF
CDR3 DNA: TGTGCCAGCAGCTTGCCGCGGGGTTCGCAGTATTTT

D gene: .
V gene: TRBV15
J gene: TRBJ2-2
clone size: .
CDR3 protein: CATTRSQGSNTGELFF
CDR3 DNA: TGTGCCACCACACGGAGCCAAGGTTCGAACACCGGGGAGCTGTTTTTT

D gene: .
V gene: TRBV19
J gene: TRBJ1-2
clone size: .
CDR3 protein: CASSPGLGGYGYTF
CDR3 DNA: TGTGCCAGTAGCCCAGGATTAGGGGGCTATGGCTACACCTTC

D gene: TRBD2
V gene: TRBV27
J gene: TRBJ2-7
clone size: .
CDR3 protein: CASSFTSGGSYEQYF
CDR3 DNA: TGTGCCAGCAGTTTCACTAGCGGGGGTTCCTACGAGCAGTACTTC

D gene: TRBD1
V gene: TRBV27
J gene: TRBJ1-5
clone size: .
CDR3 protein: CASRRGGTAYQPQHF
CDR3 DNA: TGTGCCAGCAGGCGCGGCGGGACAGCGTATCAGCCCCAGCATTTT

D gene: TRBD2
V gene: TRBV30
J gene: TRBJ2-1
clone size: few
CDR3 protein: CAWSRLAGGEQFF
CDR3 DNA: TGTGCCTGGAGCCGACTAGCGGGCGGTGAGCAGTTCTTC

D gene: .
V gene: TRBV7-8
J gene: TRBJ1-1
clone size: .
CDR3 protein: CASSFMWNTEAFF
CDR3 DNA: TGTGCCAGCAGCTTCATGTGGAACACTGAAGCTTTCTTT

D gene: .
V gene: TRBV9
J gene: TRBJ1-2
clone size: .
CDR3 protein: CASSTTGLVGGYTF
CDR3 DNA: TGTGCCAGCAGCACCACAGGGCTGGTCGGTGGCTACACCTTC

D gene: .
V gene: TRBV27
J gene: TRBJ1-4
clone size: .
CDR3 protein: CASRRAIGTHFFANEKLFF
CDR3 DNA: TGTGCCAGCAGGCGGGCCATCGGGACTCACTTTTTTGCTAATGAAAAACTGTTTTTT

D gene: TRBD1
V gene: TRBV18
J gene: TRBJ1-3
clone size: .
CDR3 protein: CASSPSPGQGDYTIYF
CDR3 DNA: TGTGCCAGCTCACCCTCCCCGGGACAGGGGGACTACACCATATATTTT